Below are 29 T cell receptor beta chains sequenced from a single sample in a study of response to subunit inactivated influenza vaccine. TCRdb independently ran MiXCR on the RT-PCR reads; one entry per CDR3 protein. The data hold about half a million distinct CDR3 sequences, with roughly 9.8% observed a single time. Sequenced here: PBMCs from blood, sampled more than 35 days after vaccination. The origin of the receptors is a man aged 50 to 59 who received an inactivated influenza vaccine.

The chain links TRBV9 to TRBJ1-1; TRBD1 matches 7 bases. The V gene's germline CDR1 is SGDLS and CDR2 YYNGEE. The CDR3 totals 14 residues. V lost 1 base and J lost 8; bases outside the gene matches: 8. The CDR3 DNA follows: TGTGCCAGCAGCGTATCCCCAGGGGGAGAAGAAGCTTTCTTT. It codes for CASSVSPGGEEAFF.

A few counts support this clonotype. V and J are TRBV7-9 and TRBJ2-7, with 9 bases aligning to TRBD2. Per the germline V gene, CDR1 is SEHNR and CDR2 is FQNEAQ (reference sequence). CDR3 length: 15 residues. J gave up 4 bases and V 4 bases, and 8 bases lay outside the gene matches. CDR3 in amino acids: CASSSTRLAVYEQYF. The CDR3 region has the DNA TGTGCCAGCAGCTCTACGAGACTAGCGGTTTACGAGCAGTACTTC. The entire variable domain, with the rest obtained from reference TRBV7-9 and TRBJ2-7, is as follows: DTGVSQNPRHKITKRGQNVTFRCDPISEHNRLYWYRQTLGQGPEFLTYFQNEAQLEKSRLLSDRFSAERPKGSFSTLEIQRTEQGDSAMYLCASSSTRLAVYEQYFGPGTRLTVT.

V usage is TRBV12-3 or TRBV12-4 and J usage is TRBJ1-3; 12 bases fit TRBD1. This CDR3 is 16 amino acids long. Trimming took 4 bases from V and 8 from J; bases not matched to a gene: 9. CDR3 DNA: TGTGCCAGCAGTTACGGCCCGGGACAGGGGGCAGACACCATATATTTT. Protein: CASSYGPGQGADTIYF.

The V call is TRBV12-3 or TRBV12-4, the J call TRBJ2-7; D is possibly TRBD1 (5 bases). Trimming left V 1 base short and J 3 bases short, with 10 bases between. The CDR3 is made up of 14 amino acids. In DNA form, the CDR3 reads TGTGCCAGCAGTTTAGAGGACAAGTTCTACGAGCAGTACTTC. It codes for CASSLEDKFYEQYF.

This clonotype turned up a few times. The chain carries TRBV4-2 and TRBJ2-7; 9 nucleotides match TRBD1. CDR3 length: 16 residues. V lost 1 base and J lost 1; bases outside the gene matches: 5. CDR1 LGHNA and CDR2 YNFKEQ come from the germline V gene. CDR3 sequence reads: CASSQGTGARSYEQYF. The CDR3 DNA reads as TGTGCCAGCAGCCAAGGGACAGGGGCTAGGTCCTACGAGCAGTACTTC.

The table lists this clonotype with a few counts. The chain combines TRBV4-1 with TRBJ2-1, with 9 nucleotides matching TRBD2. Unmatched junction bases numbered 5, after V lost 4 bases and J lost 1 base. The germline V gene has CDR1 MGHRA and CDR2 YSYEKL. The CDR3 length is 16 residues. CDR3 region: CASSLRGLASYNEQFF. The CDR3 DNA sequence: TGCGCCAGCAGCCTAAGAGGACTAGCGTCCTACAATGAGCAGTTCTTC.

Only a few counts were recorded for this clonotype. This chain joins TRBV7-9 and TRBJ2-7; 7 bases align to TRBD1. The CDR3 consists of 12 residues. With V trimmed by 8 bases and J by 2 bases, 3 bases remained unmatched. Germline CDR1 is SEHNR and CDR2 is FQNEAQ (reference sequence). In nucleotides, the CDR3 is TGTGCCAGCGGGGGACAGCCCTACGAGCAGTACTTC. Translation gives CASGGQPYEQYF.

In its sample, this clonotype was seen a few times. The V call is TRBV20-1, the J call TRBJ2-5; D is unresolved. The CDR3 is made up of 13 amino acids. Trimming left V 3 bases short and J 1 base short, with 9 bases between. CDR1 and CDR2 (germline): DFQATT, SNEGSKA (reference sequence). Written as DNA, the CDR3 is TGCAGTGCTAGGGGATTTGGCCAAGAGACCCAGTACTTC. This gives the protein CSARGFGQETQYF.

The chain links TRBV19 to TRBJ1-6; TRBD1 matches 8 bases. The J segment lost 10 bases and the V segment lost 9 bases, leaving 5 bases of the junction unmatched. There are 12 residues in the CDR3. Germline values: CDR1 LNHDA, CDR2 SQIVND (reference sequence). The CDR3 reads CASGTGQSPLHF. The CDR3 DNA reads TGTGCCAGCGGGACAGGCCAGTCACCCCTCCACTTT. The entire variable domain, with the rest obtained from reference TRBV19 and TRBJ1-6, is as follows: DGGITQSPKYLFRKEGQNVTLSCEQNLNHDAMYWYRQDPGQGLRLIYYSQIVNDFQKGDIAEGYSVSREKKESFPLTVTSAQKNPTAFYLCASGTGQSPLHFGNGTRLTVT.

This clonotype showed up just once. The CDR3 sequence is CASTFRRGNQPQHF. The CDR3 DNA sequence: TGTGCCAGCACCTTTAGGCGCGGCAATCAGCCCCAGCATTTT. The genes are TRBV2 and TRBJ1-5; D is undetermined. Trimming took 7 bases from V and 2 from J, leaving 12 bases between them. This CDR3 is built from 14 residues. Germline lookup yields CDR1 SNHLY and CDR2 FYNNEI.

V and J are TRBV5-1 and TRBJ2-5, with D perhaps given as TRBD1 or TRBD2 (5 bases each). CDR1 and CDR2 from the germline V gene are SGHRS and YFSETQ. V was pared by 6 bases and J by 5 bases, with 14 bases between. CDR3 size: 13 residues. In DNA, the CDR3 is TGCGCCAGCACCTGGAGGCAGGGCGAGACCCAGTACTTC. Translating it yields CASTWRQGETQYF.

This clonotype was counted at least ten times. This sequence joins TRBV2 and TRBJ1-3; D is unclear. V gave up 11 bases and J gave up 0 bases, with 8 bases separating them. The CDR3 has 12 amino acids. Per the germline V gene, CDR1 is SNHLY and CDR2 is FYNNEI. The CDR3 spells CAYKASGNTIYF. The CDR3 DNA sequence: TGTGCCTACAAAGCCTCTGGAAACACCATATATTTT.

In this sample, this clonotype turned up many times. This sequence joins TRBV20-1 and TRBJ1-5; 7 bases line up with TRBD1. From germline, CDR1 is DFQATT and CDR2 SNEGSKA (reference sequence). Trimming at V came to 2 bases and at J to 0 bases, leaving 4 bases not matched to a gene. This CDR3 spans 15 amino acids. CDR3 nucleotide sequence: TGCAGTGCTAGAAGGACAGGCTATAGCAATCAGCCCCAGCATTTT. Its translation: CSARRTGYSNQPQHF.

The CDR3 nucleotides are TGTGCCAGCATTGGGGGAAGCTCCTACGAGCAGTACTTC. It encodes CASIGGSSYEQYF. This chain links TRBV12-3 or TRBV12-4 with TRBJ2-7, with D tentatively TRBD1 or TRBD2 (5 bases each). The CDR3 has 13 residues. V was pared by 7 bases and J by 0 bases, with 10 bases between.

V usage is TRBV7-8 and J usage is TRBJ1-5; no clear D gene. V was trimmed by 5 bases and J by 0 bases, leaving 11 bases between them. Germline V gene data show CDR1 as SGHVS and CDR2 as FQNEAQ. CDR3 length equals 15 residues. CDR3 residues: CASSTSGFSNQPQHF. CDR3 nucleotide sequence: TGTGCCAGCAGCACCTCAGGATTTAGCAATCAGCCCCAGCATTTT.

This clonotype occurred a few times. V gene TRBV18 combines with J gene TRBJ2-3, with unresolved D. This CDR3 comprises 15 residues. Trimming removed 0 bases from V and 6 bases from J, with 13 bases in between. Germline CDR1 KGHSH, CDR2 LQKENI. The DNA for the CDR3 is TGTGCCAGCTCACCACCGCTGGCCCGGCCGGATACGCAGTATTTT. Its translation is CASSPPLARPDTQYF.

This chain links TRBV13 with TRBJ2-7; D is possibly TRBD1 or TRBD2 (5 bases each). V lost 0 bases and J lost 0, with 12 bases in between. The CDR3 sequence is 16 residues long. CDR1 is PRHDT, CDR2 FYEKMQ, per germline (reference sequence). CDR3 in DNA: TGTGCCAGCAGCTTAGGCCTGCAGGGAGACTCCTACGAGCAGTACTTC. As protein: CASSLGLQGDSYEQYF. Looking up the rest from reference TRBV13 and TRBJ2-7 gives the full variable domain: AAGVIQSPRHLIKEKRETATLKCYPIPRHDTVYWYQQGPGQDPQFLISFYEKMQSDKGSIPDRFSAQQFSDYHSELNMSSLELGDSALYFCASSLGLQGDSYEQYFGPGTRLTVT.

This clonotype has just a few counts. The rearrangement joins TRBV5-1 to TRBJ2-2; D is unclear. Germline CDR1 and CDR2: SGHRS and YFSETQ. Trimming took 0 bases from V and 1 from J, leaving 7 bases between them. The CDR3 totals 15 residues. The CDR3 DNA is TGCGCCAGCAGCTTGGCGCAGGTGAACACCGGGGAGCTGTTTTTT. Translating it yields CASSLAQVNTGELFF.

This chain uses TRBV5-1 with TRBJ2-7; tentatively, D is TRBD2 (5 bases). The germline V gene has CDR1 SGHRS and CDR2 YFSETQ. This CDR3 contains 16 residues. V was trimmed by 6 bases and J by 0 bases, leaving 19 bases between them. The CDR3 coding sequence is TGCGCCAGCAATCTTCTCGGGATAGGCCTCTCCTACGAGCAGTACTTC. Protein sequence: CASNLLGIGLSYEQYF.

This clonotype appeared a few times. The gene calls are TRBV6-1 and TRBJ2-7; tentative D call: TRBD2 (5 bases). CDR1 is MNHNS, CDR2 SASEGT, per germline. With 0 bases removed from V and 6 bases from J, the gap between germline ends came to 12 bases. The CDR3 runs 14 residues. The CDR3 is CASSEATIGGEQYF. As DNA, the CDR3 is TGTGCCAGCAGTGAAGCTACTATAGGAGGCGAGCAGTACTTC.

The V call is TRBV11-2, the J call TRBJ2-3; D is possibly TRBD2 (5 bases). The CDR3 consists of 20 residues. From germline, CDR1 is SGHAT and CDR2 FQNNGV. V lost 5 bases, J lost 3 bases, and 30 bases lay in between. Written as DNA, the CDR3 is TGTGCCAGCAGCCCCACCCACCACTACTGGGTTCTGGGAGCGACAGATACGCAGTATTTT. This codes for CASSPTHHYWVLGATDTQYF.

This clonotype was counted at least ten times. This chain joins TRBV28 and TRBJ2-7; D is perhaps TRBD1 or TRBD2 (5 bases each). The germline V and J ends were trimmed by 6 bases and 0 bases, with 15 bases remaining between them. This CDR3 has 15 amino acids. From germline, CDR1 is MDHEN and CDR2 SYDVKM. CDR3 in DNA: TGTGCCAGCAGCTGGGACGACGCGGTCTCCTACGAGCAGTACTTC. It yields the protein CASSWDDAVSYEQYF.

The chain has TRBV6-2 or TRBV6-3 and TRBJ2-1; D assignment may be TRBD1 or TRBD2 (6 bases each). Trimming stripped 11 bases from V and 2 bases from J, with 19 bases between. Germline-derived CDR1 and CDR2 are MNHEY and SVGEGT. The CDR3 is made up of 15 amino acids. CDR3 loop: CAGSDDGGPYNEQFF. CDR3 DNA: TGTGCCGGATCGGACGACGGGGGCCCCTACAATGAGCAGTTCTTC.

The chain is built from TRBV15 and TRBJ1-5; D call uncertain. V lost 5 bases and J 4 bases, leaving 6 bases between the germline ends. The CDR3 is 12 amino acids. CDR1 is LNHNV, CDR2 YYDKDF, per germline (reference sequence). CDR3 sequence reads: CATSEENQPQHF. CDR3 nucleotides: TGTGCCACCAGCGAGGAAAATCAGCCCCAGCATTTT.

J is TRBJ2-5 and V is TRBV5-1; D gene ambiguous. The CDR3 extends over 13 amino acids. The V and J ends lost 1 base and 0 bases respectively, with 4 bases between them. CDR1 and CDR2 from the germline V gene are SGHRS and YFSETQ. The CDR3 is CASSLMYQETQYF. Written as DNA, the CDR3 is TGCGCCAGCAGCTTGATGTACCAAGAGACCCAGTACTTC.

To note about this clonotype: A much larger clone is a single base away; this may be a read error. The V call is TRBV20-1, the J call TRBJ2-1; 11 bases are shared with TRBD2. V was clipped by 6 bases and J by 6 bases; unmatched bases: 10. This CDR3 has 15 amino acids. CDR1 DFQATT and CDR2 SNEGSKA come from the germline V gene (reference sequence). CDR3 sequence reads: CSAQWGTSGLNEQFF. CDR3 sequence (DNA): TGCAGTGCCCAGTGGGGGACTAGCGGCCTCAATGAGCAGTTCTTC.

This clonotype was detected only a few times. The chain has TRBV25-1 and TRBJ1-1; D is ambiguous. Per germline, CDR1 MGHDK and CDR2 SYGVNS. This CDR3 has 15 amino acids. Trimming took off 4 bases at V and 3 bases at J, with 15 bases between the two ends. Written as DNA, the CDR3 is TGTGCCAGCAGTGGCTTAGGGATGGAGGACACTGAAGCTTTCTTT. Its protein is CASSGLGMEDTEAFF.

The V and J genes are TRBV29-1 and TRBJ2-2, with D possibly being TRBD2 (6 bases). The germline V gene has CDR1 SQVTM and CDR2 ANQGSEA. The CDR3 totals 14 residues. The V end lost 3 bases, the J end lost 5 bases, and 13 bases lay between the germline ends. The CDR3 DNA reads as TGCAGCGTTGATTTGGGGGGATGGACCGGGGAGCTGTTTTTT. Residues: CSVDLGGWTGELFF.

This clonotype was observed many times. CDR3 in DNA: TGTGCCAGCAGCCAGCTTTATAGCAATCAGCCCCAGCATTTT. As protein: CASSQLYSNQPQHF. J is TRBJ1-5 and V is TRBV3-1; D not resolved. Trimming removed 3 bases from V and 0 bases from J, with 6 bases in between. The germline CDR1 and CDR2 sequences are LGHDT and YNNKEL (reference sequence). CDR3 size: 14 residues.